This T cell receptor beta chain was profiled in a study of blood T cell repertoires in COVID-19. Germline trimming cut 2 bases from V and 0 bases from J; bases unmatched to any gene: 8. This CDR3 is 17 amino acids long. Germline V gene sequence: CDR1 MDHEN, CDR2 SYDVKM. Produced via immunoSEQ multiplex PCR; TCRdb's table is partial and in-frame only. Counted here are more than 15,000 clones, around 90% occurring once; the ten biggest clones make up 15% to 20%. The chain combines TRBV28 with TRBJ2-3; TRBD1 aligns across 7 bases. Sequencing was carried out using peripheral blood. This clonotype was obtained from a middle-aged man with active COVID-19. CDR3 bases: TGTGCCAGCAGTTTACGTCGTAGGGGGCCCAGCACAGATACGCAGTATTTT. Protein sequence: CASSLRRRGPSTDTQYF.